A selection of T cell receptor beta chains follows, all from one sample in a study of shared clonotypes between healthy human individuals. Measured with immunoSEQ multiplex PCR; TCRdb has only the in-frame clones, and not every one. In the table there are about 800,000 clones, about 96% of which are singletons. The sample was naive CD8+ T cells sorted from blood. The receptor source for this set is a man aged 25 to 45 in good health. CDR3s include the opening cysteine and the closing phenylalanine or tryptophan.

>TRBV19|TRBJ1-5
CASSMTGHSNQPQHF
>TRBV9|TRBJ2-5
CASSVLPGLQETQYF
>TRBV10-3|TRBJ2-7
CAISGGTGGYEQYF
>TRBV7-6|TRBJ1-3
CASSLAPGSGNTIYF
>TRBV7-2|TRBJ2-3
CASSPGPTDTQYF
>TRBV5-6|TRBJ1-1
CASSLVGTEAFF
>TRBV19|TRBJ2-1
CASRSDSEQFF
>TRBV15|TRBJ2-7
CATSSTTGSYEQYF
>TRBV30|TRBJ1-1
CAWSGSMNTEAFF
>TRBV2|TRBJ1-5
CASSLSRTQQPQHF
>TRBV27|TRBJ2-1
CASSRTGTWSNNEQFF
>TRBV5-4|TRBJ1-3
CASSLETTGSTIYF
>TRBV7-9|TRBJ1-3
CASLPPRVYNTIYF
>TRBV27|TRBJ2-3
CASSLVGLAGTDTQYF
>TRBV9|TRBJ2-2
CASSEPQRETGPGELFF
>TRBV28|TRBJ1-5
CASSLPFGYQPQHF
>TRBV2|TRBJ1-5
CASSEWMPRAGNQPQHF
>TRBV10-3|TRBJ1-4
CAISDKRGEKLFF
>TRBV18|TRBJ2-7
CASSPTGNEQYF
>TRBV7-9|TRBJ2-5
CASSLPLGQETQYF
>TRBV6-5|TRBJ2-7
CASSISGYEQYF
>TRBV6-5|TRBJ1-2
CASSLWEGDYGYTF
>TRBV28|TRBJ2-3
CASSLYEGTDTQYF
>TRBV9|TRBJ2-1
CASTPLSGSRGDEQFF
>TRBV27|TRBJ2-7
CASSFLSGISEQYF
>TRBV10-3|TRBJ2-1
CAITPTHPGDGNEQFF
>TRBV13|TRBJ2-7
CASSDRLYEQYF
>TRBV7-9|TRBJ2-3
CASSPLLAGFTDTQYF
>TRBV5-4|TRBJ1-2
CASSLPRMNIYGYTF
>TRBV11-2|TRBJ2-1
CASSRFSSYNEQFF
>TRBV9|TRBJ2-7
CASSVARSSYEQYF
>TRBV27|TRBJ2-7
CASSWYGSYEQYF
>TRBV27|TRBJ1-1
CASSLSPRQGNTEAFF
>TRBV10-3|TRBJ1-1
CAISQEGMNTEAFF
>TRBV27|TRBJ1-2
CASSLSGVYGYTF
>TRBV29-1|TRBJ2-3
CSVIQGAGTDTQYF
>TRBV5-5|TRBJ1-1
CASSGGTAGMNTEAFF
>TRBV28|TRBJ2-7
CASSRRRGEQYF
>TRBV10-3|TRBJ2-7
CAISAGTGSSYEQYF
>TRBV14|TRBJ2-5
CASSQERSNQETQYF
>TRBV27|TRBJ2-1
CASSSQGLYNEQFF
>TRBV7-9|TRBJ2-1
CASSFQREVDEQFF
>TRBV19|TRBJ2-6
CASTLVPGSGANVLTF
>TRBV5-6|TRBJ2-6
CASTMKSGANVLTF
>TRBV13|TRBJ2-5
CASGETGPRETQYF
>TRBV9|TRBJ1-2
CASSVSRGKGYGYTF